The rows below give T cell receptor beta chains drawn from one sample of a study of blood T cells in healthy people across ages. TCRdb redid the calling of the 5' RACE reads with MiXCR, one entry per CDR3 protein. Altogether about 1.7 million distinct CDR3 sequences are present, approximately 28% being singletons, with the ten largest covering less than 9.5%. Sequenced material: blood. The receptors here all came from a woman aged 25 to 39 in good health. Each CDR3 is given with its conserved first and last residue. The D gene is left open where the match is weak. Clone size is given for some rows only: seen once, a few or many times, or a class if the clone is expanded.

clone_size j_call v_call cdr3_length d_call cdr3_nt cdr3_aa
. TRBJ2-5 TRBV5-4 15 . TGTGCCAGCAGCTTGGCCGTGGGGGCGCAAGAGACCCAGTACTTC CASSLAVGAQETQYF
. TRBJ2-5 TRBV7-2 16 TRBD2 TGTGCCAGCAGCTTCAGGCTAGCGGACCATCAAGAGACCCAGTACTTC CASSFRLADHQETQYF
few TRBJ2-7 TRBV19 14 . TGTGCCAGTAGTATAACCGGGTTGATCTACGAGCAGTACTTC CASSITGLIYEQYF
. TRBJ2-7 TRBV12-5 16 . TGTGCTAGTGGTCTAAACGGCCCAGAGGCGAAAGGCGAGCAGTACTTC CASGLNGPEAKGEQYF
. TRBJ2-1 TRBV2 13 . TGTGCCAGCAGTGAACGGTGGGATAATGAGCAGTTCTTC CASSERWDNEQFF
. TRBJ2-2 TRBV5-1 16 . TGCGCCAGCAGCTTGGGGACACCCACCAGGACCGGGGAGCGGTTTTTT CASSLGTPTRTGERFF
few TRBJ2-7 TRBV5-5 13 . TGTGCCAGCAGCTGGTGGGTATGGGACGAGCAGTACTTC CASSWWVWDEQYF
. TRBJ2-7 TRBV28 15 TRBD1 TGTGCCAGCAGCTTATACAGGGGGCCATCCTACGAGCAGTACTTC CASSLYRGPSYEQYF
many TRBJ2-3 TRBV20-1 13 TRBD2 TGCAGTGCACAACTAGCGGGAGCAGATACGCAGTATTTT CSAQLAGADTQYF
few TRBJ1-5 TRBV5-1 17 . TGCGCCAGCAGCGGACGGACAAGGGGTCATAGCAATCAGCCCCAGCATTTT CASSGRTRGHSNQPQHF
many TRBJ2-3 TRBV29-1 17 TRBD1 TGCAGCGCTCTGTCCCGGGACAGGGGAAGTTGGACAGATACGCAGTATTTT CSALSRDRGSWTDTQYF
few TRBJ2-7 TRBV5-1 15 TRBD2 TGCGCCAGCAGCCCCGGGACTAGCGCCCGTAACGAGCAGTACTTC CASSPGTSARNEQYF
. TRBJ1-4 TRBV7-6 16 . TGTGCCAGCAGCCGAGGTGGCGGGGGCGCTGGTGAAAAACTGTTTTTT CASSRGGGGAGEKLFF
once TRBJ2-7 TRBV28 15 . TGTGCCAGCGGCCTCCACCCGGCTACAACCTACGGGCAGTACTTC CASGLHPATTYGQYF
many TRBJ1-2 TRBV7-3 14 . TGTGCCAGCAGCTTAACGGTTCACGGCGATGGCTACACCTTC CASSLTVHGDGYTF
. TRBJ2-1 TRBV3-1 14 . TGTGCCAGCAGCCGATACTTGTCTTACAATGAGCAGTTCTTC CASSRYLSYNEQFF